The entry below describes one T cell receptor beta chain. The data were taken from a study of blood T cell repertoires in COVID-19. Authors' methods: Reference gene primer amplification yielded estimated nucleated cell counts. Libraries were prepared by immunoSEQ multiplex PCR; TCRdb keeps only in-frame clonotypes and omits some of them. Clone size and V and J calls were adopted from that table, with D and trimming inferred from the DNA. The sample holds 150,000 to 200,000 clones, roughly nine tenths seen once. The CDR3 runs to 15 residues. After removal of 2 bases from V and 5 bases from J, the junction contained 4 bases not matched to a gene. CDR1 is MNHEY and CDR2 is SVGEGT in the germline V gene.

The rearrangement uses TRBV6-2 or TRBV6-3 and TRBJ1-5; 9 nucleotides line up with TRBD1. The receptor comes from a man between 18 and 29 years old who had recovered from COVID-19. Input material: peripheral blood. The CDR3 DNA reads TGTGCCAGCAGTTACGACAGGGGGATTTATCAGCCCCAGCATTTT. It translates to CASSYDRGIYQPQHF.